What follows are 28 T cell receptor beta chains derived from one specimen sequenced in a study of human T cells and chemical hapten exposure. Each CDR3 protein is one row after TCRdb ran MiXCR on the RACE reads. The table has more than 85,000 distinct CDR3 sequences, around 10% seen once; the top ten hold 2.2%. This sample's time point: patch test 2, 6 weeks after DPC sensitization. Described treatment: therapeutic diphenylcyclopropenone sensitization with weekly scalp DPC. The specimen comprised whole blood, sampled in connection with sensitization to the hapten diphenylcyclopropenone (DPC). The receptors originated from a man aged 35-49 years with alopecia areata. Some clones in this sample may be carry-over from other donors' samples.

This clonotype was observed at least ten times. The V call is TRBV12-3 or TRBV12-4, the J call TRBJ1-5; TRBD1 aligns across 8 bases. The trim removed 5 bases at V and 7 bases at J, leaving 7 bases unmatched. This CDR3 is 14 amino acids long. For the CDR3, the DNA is TGTGCCAGCAGTCATCAGGGGGCTCGGCAGCCCCAGCATTTT. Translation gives CASSHQGARQPQHF.

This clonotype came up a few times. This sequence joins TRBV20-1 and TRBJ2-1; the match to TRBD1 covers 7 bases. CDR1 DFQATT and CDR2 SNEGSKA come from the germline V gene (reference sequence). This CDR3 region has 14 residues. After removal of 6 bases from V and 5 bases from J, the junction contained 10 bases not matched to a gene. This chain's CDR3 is CSALTGYGDNEQFF. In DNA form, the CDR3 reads TGCAGTGCCCTGACAGGGTATGGAGACAATGAGCAGTTCTTC.

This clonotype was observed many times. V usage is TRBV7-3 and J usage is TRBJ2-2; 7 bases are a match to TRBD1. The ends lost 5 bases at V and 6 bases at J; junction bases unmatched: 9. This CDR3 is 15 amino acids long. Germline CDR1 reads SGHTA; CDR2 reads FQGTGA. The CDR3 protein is CASSLRQGWSGELFF. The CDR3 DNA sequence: TGTGCCAGCAGCCTCAGACAGGGATGGTCCGGGGAGCTGTTTTTT.

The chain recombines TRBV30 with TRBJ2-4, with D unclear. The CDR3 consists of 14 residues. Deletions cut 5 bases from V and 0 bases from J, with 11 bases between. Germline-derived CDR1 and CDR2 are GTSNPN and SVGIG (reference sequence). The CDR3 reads CAWQGSLAKNIQYF. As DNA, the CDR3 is TGTGCCTGGCAAGGGTCTCTAGCCAAAAACATTCAGTACTTC.

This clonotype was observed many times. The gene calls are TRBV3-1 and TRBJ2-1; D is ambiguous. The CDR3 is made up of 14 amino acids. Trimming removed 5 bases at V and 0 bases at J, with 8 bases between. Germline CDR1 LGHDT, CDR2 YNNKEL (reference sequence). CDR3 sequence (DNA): TGTGCCAGCAGCTTCCGGAGCTCCTACAATGAGCAGTTCTTC. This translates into CASSFRSSYNEQFF.

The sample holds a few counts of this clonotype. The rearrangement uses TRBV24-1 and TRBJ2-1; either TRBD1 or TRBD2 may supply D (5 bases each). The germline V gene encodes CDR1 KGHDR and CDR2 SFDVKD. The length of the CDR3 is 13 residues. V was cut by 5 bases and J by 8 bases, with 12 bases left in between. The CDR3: CATSVGDPHEQFF. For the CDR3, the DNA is TGTGCCACCAGTGTTGGGGACCCCCATGAGCAGTTCTTC.

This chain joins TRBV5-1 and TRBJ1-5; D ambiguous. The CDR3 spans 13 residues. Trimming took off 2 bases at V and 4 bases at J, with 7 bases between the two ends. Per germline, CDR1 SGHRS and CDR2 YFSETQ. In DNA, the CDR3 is TGCGCCAGCAGCTTCAGTACAAATCAGCCCCAGCATTTT. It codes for CASSFSTNQPQHF. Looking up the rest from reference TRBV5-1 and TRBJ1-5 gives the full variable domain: KAGVTQTPRYLIKTRGQQVTLSCSPISGHRSVSWYQQTPGQGLQFLFEYFSETQRNKGNFPGRFSGRQFSNSRSEMNVSTLELGDSALYLCASSFSTNQPQHFGDGTRLSIL.

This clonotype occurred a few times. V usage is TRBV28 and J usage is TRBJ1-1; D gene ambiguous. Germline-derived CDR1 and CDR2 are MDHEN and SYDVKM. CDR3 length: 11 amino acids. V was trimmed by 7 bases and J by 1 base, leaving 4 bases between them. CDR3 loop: CASNTNTEAFF. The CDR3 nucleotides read TGTGCCAGCAATACGAACACTGAAGCTTTCTTT.

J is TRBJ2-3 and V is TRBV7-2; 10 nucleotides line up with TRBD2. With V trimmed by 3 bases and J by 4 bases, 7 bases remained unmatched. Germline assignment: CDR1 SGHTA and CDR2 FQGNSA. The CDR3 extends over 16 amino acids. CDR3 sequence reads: CASSFRAGGRADTQYF. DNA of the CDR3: TGTGCCAGCAGCTTTAGAGCGGGAGGGCGGGCAGATACGCAGTATTTT.

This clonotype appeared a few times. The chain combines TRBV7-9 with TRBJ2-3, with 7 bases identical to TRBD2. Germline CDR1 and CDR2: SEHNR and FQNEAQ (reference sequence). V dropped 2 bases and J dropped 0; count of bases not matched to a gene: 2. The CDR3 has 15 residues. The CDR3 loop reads CASSLLAESTDTQYF. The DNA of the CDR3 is TGTGCCAGCAGCTTACTAGCGGAGAGCACAGATACGCAGTATTTT.

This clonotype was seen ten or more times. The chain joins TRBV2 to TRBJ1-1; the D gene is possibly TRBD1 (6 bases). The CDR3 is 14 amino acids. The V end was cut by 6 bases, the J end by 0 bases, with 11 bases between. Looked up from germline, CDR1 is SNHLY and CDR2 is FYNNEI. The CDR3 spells CASRRDTLNTEAFF. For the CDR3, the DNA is TGTGCCAGCAGGAGGGACACCTTGAACACTGAAGCTTTCTTT.

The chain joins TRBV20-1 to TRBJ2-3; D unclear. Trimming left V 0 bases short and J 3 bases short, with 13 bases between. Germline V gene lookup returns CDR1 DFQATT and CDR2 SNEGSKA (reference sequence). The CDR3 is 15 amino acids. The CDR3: CSARDGGRMTDTQYF. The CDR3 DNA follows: TGCAGTGCTAGAGACGGCGGCAGGATGACAGATACGCAGTATTTT.

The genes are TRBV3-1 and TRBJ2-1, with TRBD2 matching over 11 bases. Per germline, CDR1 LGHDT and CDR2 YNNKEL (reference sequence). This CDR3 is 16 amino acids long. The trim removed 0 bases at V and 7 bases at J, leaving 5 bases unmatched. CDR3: CASSQDPGTSGNEQFF. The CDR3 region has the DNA TGTGCCAGCAGCCAAGACCCTGGGACTAGCGGTAATGAGCAGTTCTTC.

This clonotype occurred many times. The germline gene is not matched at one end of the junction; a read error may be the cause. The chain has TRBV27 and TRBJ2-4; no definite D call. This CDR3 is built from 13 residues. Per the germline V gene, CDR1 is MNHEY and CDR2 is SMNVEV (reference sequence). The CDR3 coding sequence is TGTGCCAGTAGTTCGGGAGCCAAAAACATTCAGTACTTC. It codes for CASSSGAKNIQYF.

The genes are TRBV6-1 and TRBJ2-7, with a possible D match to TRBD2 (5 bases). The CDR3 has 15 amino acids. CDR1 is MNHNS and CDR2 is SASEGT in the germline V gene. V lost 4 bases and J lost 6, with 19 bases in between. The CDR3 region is CASSGDGRVGSEQYV. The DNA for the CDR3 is TGTGCCAGCAGTGGTGACGGGCGGGTGGGAAGCGAGCAGTACGTC.

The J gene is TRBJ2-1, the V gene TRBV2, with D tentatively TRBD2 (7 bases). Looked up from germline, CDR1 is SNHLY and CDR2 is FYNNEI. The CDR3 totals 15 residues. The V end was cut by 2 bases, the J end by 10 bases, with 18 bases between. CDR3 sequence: CASSEWGGQGGEQFF. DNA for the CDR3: TGTGCCAGCAGTGAATGGGGGGGGCAGGGAGGCGAGCAGTTCTTC. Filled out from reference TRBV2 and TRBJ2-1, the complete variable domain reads EPEVTQTPSHQVTQMGQEVILRCVPISNHLYFYWYRQILGQKVEFLVSFYNNEISEKSEIFDDQFSVERPDGSNFTLKIRSTKLEDSAMYFCASSEWGGQGGEQFFGPGTRLTVL.

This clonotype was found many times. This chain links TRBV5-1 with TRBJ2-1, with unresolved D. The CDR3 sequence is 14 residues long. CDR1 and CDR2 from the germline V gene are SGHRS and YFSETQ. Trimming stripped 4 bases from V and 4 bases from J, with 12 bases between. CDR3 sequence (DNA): TGCGCCAGCAGCGGCGACGGCCGTTACAATGAGCAGTTCTTC. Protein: CASSGDGRYNEQFF.

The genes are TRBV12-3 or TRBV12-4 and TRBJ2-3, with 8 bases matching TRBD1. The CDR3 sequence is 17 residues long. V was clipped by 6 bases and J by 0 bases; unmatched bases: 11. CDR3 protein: CASRRTGGGASTDTQYF. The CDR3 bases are TGTGCCAGCAGACGTACAGGGGGTGGGGCAAGCACAGATACGCAGTATTTT.

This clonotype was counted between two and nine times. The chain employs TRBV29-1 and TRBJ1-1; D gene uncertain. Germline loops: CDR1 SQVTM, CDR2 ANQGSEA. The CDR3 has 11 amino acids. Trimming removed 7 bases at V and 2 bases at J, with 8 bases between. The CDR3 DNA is TGCAGCGCTAGACAAAACACTGAAGCTTTCTTT. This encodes CSARQNTEAFF.

CDR3 sequence reads: CSAETDTQYF. CDR3 DNA sequence: TGCAGTGCGGAAACAGATACGCAGTATTTT. V and J are TRBV20-1 and TRBJ2-3; no clear D gene. CDR1 and CDR2 from the germline V gene are DFQATT and SNEGSKA (reference sequence). The V end lost 6 bases, the J end lost 3 bases, and 4 bases lay between the germline ends. The CDR3 consists of 10 residues.

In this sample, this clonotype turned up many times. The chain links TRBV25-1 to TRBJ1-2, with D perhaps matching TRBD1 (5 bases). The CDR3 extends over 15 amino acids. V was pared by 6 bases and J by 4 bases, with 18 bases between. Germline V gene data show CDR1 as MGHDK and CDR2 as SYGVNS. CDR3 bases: TGTGCCAGCAGCGACTCCCCCGGGGGTAGCTATGGCTACACCTTC. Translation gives CASSDSPGGSYGYTF.

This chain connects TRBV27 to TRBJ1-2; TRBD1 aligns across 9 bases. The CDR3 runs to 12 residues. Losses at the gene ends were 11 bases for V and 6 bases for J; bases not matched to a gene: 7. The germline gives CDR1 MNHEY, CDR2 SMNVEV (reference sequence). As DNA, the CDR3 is TGTGCCTCTCGAGGGACAGGGAATGGCTACACCTTC. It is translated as CASRGTGNGYTF.

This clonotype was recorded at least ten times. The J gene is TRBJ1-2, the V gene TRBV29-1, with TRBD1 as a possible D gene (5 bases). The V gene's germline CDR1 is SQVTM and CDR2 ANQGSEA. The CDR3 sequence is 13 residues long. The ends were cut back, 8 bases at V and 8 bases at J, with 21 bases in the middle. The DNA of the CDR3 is TGCAGCCTCGCAATCGGCGGCAGGGAAGGCTACACCTTC. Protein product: CSLAIGGREGYTF.

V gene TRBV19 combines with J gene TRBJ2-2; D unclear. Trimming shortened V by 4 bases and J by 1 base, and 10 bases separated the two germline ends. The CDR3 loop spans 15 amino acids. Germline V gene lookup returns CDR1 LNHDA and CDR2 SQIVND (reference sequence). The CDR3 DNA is TGTGCCAGTAGTAAAGGCAGGCAGAACACCGGGGAGCTGTTTTTT. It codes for CASSKGRQNTGELFF.

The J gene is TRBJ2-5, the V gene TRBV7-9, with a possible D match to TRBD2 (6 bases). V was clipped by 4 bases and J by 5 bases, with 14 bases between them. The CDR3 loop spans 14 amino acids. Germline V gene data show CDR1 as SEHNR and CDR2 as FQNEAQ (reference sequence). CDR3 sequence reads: CASSYLGLGETQYF. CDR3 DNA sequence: TGTGCCAGCAGCTACCTGGGACTCGGGGAGACCCAGTACTTC.

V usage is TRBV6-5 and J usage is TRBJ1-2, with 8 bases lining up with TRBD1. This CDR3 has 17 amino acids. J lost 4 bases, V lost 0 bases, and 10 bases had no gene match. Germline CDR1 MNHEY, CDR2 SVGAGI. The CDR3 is CASSYSAAGGSPYGYTF. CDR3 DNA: TGTGCCAGCAGTTACTCGGCGGCAGGGGGCTCTCCCTATGGCTACACCTTC.

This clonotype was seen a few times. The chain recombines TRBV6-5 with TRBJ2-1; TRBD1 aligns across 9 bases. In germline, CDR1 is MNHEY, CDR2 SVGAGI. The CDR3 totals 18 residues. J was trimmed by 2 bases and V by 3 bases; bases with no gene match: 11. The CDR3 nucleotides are TGTGCCAGCAGTTATGAACCCACCGGGACAGGGACCTACAATGAGCAGTTCTTC. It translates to CASSYEPTGTGTYNEQFF.

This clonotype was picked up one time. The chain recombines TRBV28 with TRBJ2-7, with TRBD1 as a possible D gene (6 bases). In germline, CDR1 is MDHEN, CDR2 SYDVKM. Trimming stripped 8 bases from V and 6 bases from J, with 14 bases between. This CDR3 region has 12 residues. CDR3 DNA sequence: TGTGCCAGCTGCGGACGGGACACCGAGCAGTACTTC. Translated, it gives CASCGRDTEQYF.